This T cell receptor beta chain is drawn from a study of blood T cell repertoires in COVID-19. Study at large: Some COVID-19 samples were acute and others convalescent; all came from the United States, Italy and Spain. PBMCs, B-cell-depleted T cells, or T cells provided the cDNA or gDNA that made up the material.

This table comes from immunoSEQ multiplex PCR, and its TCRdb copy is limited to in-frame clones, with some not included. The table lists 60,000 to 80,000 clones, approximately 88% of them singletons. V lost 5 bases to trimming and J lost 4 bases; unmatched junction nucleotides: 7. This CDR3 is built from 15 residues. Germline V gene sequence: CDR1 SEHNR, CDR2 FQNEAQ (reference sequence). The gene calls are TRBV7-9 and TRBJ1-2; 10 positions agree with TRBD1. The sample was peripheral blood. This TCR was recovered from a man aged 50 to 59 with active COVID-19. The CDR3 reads CASSLTGTGAYGYTF. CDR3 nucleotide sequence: TGTGCCAGCAGCCTTACCGGGACAGGGGCCTATGGCTACACCTTC. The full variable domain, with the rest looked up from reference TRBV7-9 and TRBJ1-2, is DTGVSQNPRHKITKRGQNVTFRCDPISEHNRLYWYRQTLGQGPEFLTYFQNEAQLEKSRLLSDRFSAERPKGSFSTLEIQRTEQGDSAMYLCASSLTGTGAYGYTFGSGTRLTVV.